The sequence of this T cell receptor (beta chain) was determined in a study of shared clonotypes between healthy human individuals. In the original analysis: As immunoSEQ supplied junction-only sequences (without quality scores), filtering differed. Sequencing used immunoSEQ multiplex PCR; TCRdb keeps in-frame clones, though not all of them. The DNA was the basis for D and trimming; V, J and clone size are from that table. Among 600,000 to 750,000 clones listed, about nine tenths were seen once. Those who donated were healthy HIV-negative adults, with no recent acute infections or vaccinations reported. Notes on the study in general: Clonotype sharing across a handful of donors was observed for about 5.2% of naive CD4 clonotypes.

Comments on this clone: Its antigen is undetermined.

Sequencing input: memory CD8+ T cells from PBMCs. The subset was: CD45RO+ cells pooled with CCR7-negative TemRA cells. The receptor's source is a man between 18 and 35 years old in good health. Some clones in this sample may be carry-over from other donors' samples.

DNA of the CDR3: TGTGCCAGCAGCGTCTCAGGGTTCACTGAAGCTTTCTTT. It yields the protein CASSVSGFTEAFF. This chain uses TRBV9 with TRBJ1-1, with D possibly TRBD1 on 5 matching bases. Trimming removed 2 bases at V and 4 bases at J, with 9 bases between. Germline-derived CDR1 and CDR2 are SGDLS and YYNGEE. The length of the CDR3 is 13 residues.